The 24 T cell receptor beta chains reported below all come from one sample, sequenced in a study of cytomegalovirus exposure and HLA in healthy donors. Use of 60 Vbeta and 13 Jbeta primers characterized the PCR. TCRdb's table, derived via immunoSEQ multiplex PCR, lists solely in-frame clones and lacks some. The sample yields about 90,000 clones, roughly 84% seen once. The sequencing sample was made of PBMCs. These receptors were taken from a man aged 18 to 29 in good health and CMV-seronegative.

This clone occurred once. This chain joins TRBV2 and TRBJ2-3, with TRBD1 identical over 8 bases. Germline CDR1 is SNHLY and CDR2 is FYNNEI. J lost 9 bases, V lost 1 base, and 12 bases had no gene match. The CDR3 runs 16 residues. CDR3 sequence reads: CASSEVDRVKVTTQYF. The CDR3 region has the DNA TGTGCCAGCAGTGAAGTGGACAGGGTGAAGGTAACAACGCAGTATTTT.

As DNA, the CDR3 is TGCGCCAGCAGCTCCCGGGACAGGGTATATGGCTACACCTTC. Protein: CASSSRDRVYGYTF. The chain links TRBV5-1 to TRBJ1-2; TRBD1 agrees at 9 bases. Per the germline V gene, CDR1 is SGHRS and CDR2 is YFSETQ. The CDR3 contains 14 residues. V dropped 3 bases and J dropped 5; count of bases not matched to a gene: 5.

This clone turned up a few times. The chain employs TRBV28 and TRBJ1-2, with a possible D match to TRBD1 (5 bases). The CDR3 is 13 amino acids. The germline V gene encodes CDR1 MDHEN and CDR2 SYDVKM. Trimming removed 5 bases at V and 3 bases at J, with 10 bases between. In nucleotides, the CDR3 is TGTGCCAGCAGTCCCGGGGGTGACTATGGCTACACCTTC. Protein sequence: CASSPGGDYGYTF.

The chain recombines TRBV7-9 with TRBJ2-3; TRBD1 is a possible D gene (7 bases). The CDR3 has 18 residues. With 3 bases removed from V and 2 bases from J, the gap between germline ends came to 21 bases. The V gene's germline CDR1 is SEHNR and CDR2 FQNEAQ (reference sequence). DNA for the CDR3: TGTGCCAGCAGCTTCCCTAAATCTGCAGGGGGGTCCACAGATACGCAGTATTTT. It specifies CASSFPKSAGGSTDTQYF.

The gene calls are TRBV11-2 and TRBJ2-7; TRBD1 matches 8 bases. Germline values: CDR1 SGHAT, CDR2 FQNNGV. Trimming took 5 bases from V and 0 from J; bases not matched to a gene: 9. The CDR3 has 16 residues. The CDR3 sequence: CASSLRDRRYSYEQYF. CDR3 coding DNA: TGTGCCAGCAGCCTTCGGGACAGGAGATACTCCTACGAGCAGTACTTC.

The chain couples TRBV28 to TRBJ1-4, with TRBD1 matching over 7 bases. Trimming removed 5 bases from V and 8 bases from J; junction bases left unmatched: 11. The CDR3 is 15 amino acids. The germline V gene encodes CDR1 MDHEN and CDR2 SYDVKM. The CDR3 region is CASSPRGPSKEKLFF. CDR3 DNA sequence: TGTGCCAGCAGTCCGAGGGGGCCTTCGAAAGAAAAACTGTTTTTT. The whole variable domain, filled in from reference TRBV28 and TRBJ1-4, reads DVKVTQSSRYLVKRTGEKVFLECVQDMDHENMFWYRQDPGLGLRLIYFSYDVKMKEKGDIPEGYSVSREKKERFSLILESASTNQTSMYLCASSPRGPSKEKLFFGSGTQLSVL.

The chain employs TRBV2 and TRBJ1-2; the match to TRBD1 covers 7 bases. Germline V gene sequence: CDR1 SNHLY, CDR2 FYNNEI. With V trimmed by 6 bases and J by 6 bases, 7 bases remained unmatched. This CDR3 is 13 amino acids long. The CDR3 DNA reads as TGTGCCAGCAGCCTACAGGGGTCGCATGGCTACACCTTC. Its translation: CASSLQGSHGYTF.

The chain is built from TRBV6-5 and TRBJ1-1; D gene ambiguous. The germline V gene has CDR1 MNHEY and CDR2 SVGAGI. V shed 5 bases and J shed 6 bases, with 16 bases lying between them. The CDR3 is 14 amino acids. The CDR3 DNA is TGTGCCAGCAGTACCACCCACAGCATCCCTGAAGCTTTCTTT. This translates into CASSTTHSIPEAFF.

The V call is TRBV28, the J call TRBJ1-5; tentatively, D is TRBD1 (5 bases). CDR1 and CDR2 (germline): MDHEN, SYDVKM. Trimming removed 6 bases from V and 0 bases from J, with 21 bases in between. CDR3 size: 18 residues. The CDR3, as DNA: TGTGCCAGCAGCCGAAGAAGAGGGACTACATATAGCAATCAGCCCCAGCATTTT. The encoded protein is CASSRRRGTTYSNQPQHF.

The chain has TRBV19 and TRBJ2-7; 9 positions agree with TRBD1. V gave up 6 bases and J gave up 2 bases; unmatched junction bases: 5. Germline lookup yields CDR1 LNHDA and CDR2 SQIVND (reference sequence). This CDR3 has 14 amino acids. The chain's CDR3 is CASRVTGGTYEQYF. Here the CDR3 DNA reads TGTGCCAGTAGGGTGACAGGGGGAACCTACGAGCAGTACTTC.

The chain uses TRBV6-5 and TRBJ2-7, with 7 bases identical to TRBD1. This CDR3 is 15 amino acids long. After removal of 4 bases from V and 3 bases from J, the junction contained 9 bases not matched to a gene. Germline values: CDR1 MNHEY, CDR2 SVGAGI. CDR3 amino acids: CASSSPGTALYEQYF. CDR3 sequence (DNA): TGTGCCAGCAGTTCCCCGGGGACAGCCCTCTACGAGCAGTACTTC.

The CDR3 region is CASSLSAATGELFF. The DNA for the CDR3 is TGTGCCAGCAGTTTATCCGCGGCGACCGGGGAGCTGTTTTTT. The rearrangement joins TRBV27 to TRBJ2-2; D call uncertain. V lost 0 bases to trimming and J lost 5 bases, with 7 bases between them. The CDR3 has 14 amino acids. The germline V gene encodes CDR1 MNHEY and CDR2 SMNVEV (reference sequence).

This chain connects TRBV5-8 to TRBJ2-3; possible D gene TRBD1, 5 bases. This CDR3 contains 16 residues. Between the trimmed V and J ends, which lost 6 bases and 0 bases, there was a span of 17 bases. CDR1 SGHTS and CDR2 YDEGEE come from the germline V gene. The CDR3 sequence: CASTPPAGSSTDTQYF. DNA for the CDR3: TGTGCCAGCACCCCGCCGGCAGGGTCAAGCACAGATACGCAGTATTTT. The entire variable domain, with the rest obtained from reference TRBV5-8 and TRBJ2-3, is as follows: EAGVTQSPTHLIKTRGQQATLRCSPISGHTSVYWYQQALGLGLQFLLWYDEGEERNRGNFPPRFSGRQFPNYSSELNVNALELEDSALYLCASTPPAGSSTDTQYFGPGTRLTVL.

The V gene is TRBV5-1, the J gene TRBJ2-3; D ambiguous. The germline gives CDR1 SGHRS, CDR2 YFSETQ. The CDR3 consists of 11 residues. Trimming shortened V by 0 bases and J by 7 bases, and 3 bases separated the two germline ends. CDR3 DNA: TGCGCCAGCAGCTTGGCATATACGCAGTATTTT. Protein: CASSLAYTQYF. The entire variable domain, with the rest obtained from reference TRBV5-1 and TRBJ2-3, is as follows: KAGVTQTPRYLIKTRGQQVTLSCSPISGHRSVSWYQQTPGQGLQFLFEYFSETQRNKGNFPGRFSGRQFSNSRSEMNVSTLELGDSALYLCASSLAYTQYFGPGTRLTVL.

The genes are TRBV30 and TRBJ2-2; D is possibly TRBD2 (7 bases). Germline CDR1 and CDR2: GTSNPN and SVGIG (reference sequence). Trimming cost V 2 bases and J 4 bases, with 20 bases left between them. The CDR3 spans 17 residues. In DNA, the CDR3 is TGTGCCTGGAGTACGGGGGGCCTTTCGCTTGGCACCGGGGAGCTGTTTTTT. This encodes CAWSTGGLSLGTGELFF.

The V and J genes are TRBV30 and TRBJ1-3; D gene uncertain. The CDR3 is 11 residues long. The germline V gene encodes CDR1 GTSNPN and CDR2 SVGIG (reference sequence). The V gene lost 5 bases and the J gene lost 6 bases, with 8 bases spanning the gap. The CDR3 is CAWGRQNTIYF. The CDR3 DNA follows: TGTGCCTGGGGGAGGCAAAACACCATATATTTT.

The chain couples TRBV27 to TRBJ2-3; no definite D call. Germline values: CDR1 MNHEY, CDR2 SMNVEV (reference sequence). V lost 0 bases and J lost 1, with 8 bases in between. The CDR3 has 15 amino acids. In nucleotides, the CDR3 is TGTGCCAGCAGTTTATCTTTAGCCGGCACAGATACGCAGTATTTT. Amino acids: CASSLSLAGTDTQYF.

In DNA form, the CDR3 reads TGTGCCAGTAGACCTCTCCGGGACAGGGGGCAGAATGAGCAGTTCTTC. Translated: CASRPLRDRGQNEQFF. The chain recombines TRBV19 with TRBJ2-1; 12 bases agree with TRBD1. The CDR3 totals 16 residues. Germline assignment: CDR1 LNHDA and CDR2 SQIVND (reference sequence). Losses at the gene ends were 6 bases for V and 7 bases for J; bases not matched to a gene: 10.

This clone was observed once. The chain employs TRBV5-1 and TRBJ2-1; the D gene is possibly TRBD1 (5 bases). The CDR3 has 15 residues. V was trimmed by 4 bases and J by 0 bases, leaving 11 bases between them. In germline, CDR1 is SGHRS, CDR2 YFSETQ. CDR3 DNA sequence: TGCGCCAGCAGCCTCATGGGGCGCTCCTACAATGAGCAGTTCTTC. Residues: CASSLMGRSYNEQFF.

The J gene is TRBJ2-5, the V gene TRBV5-1; 8 positions match TRBD2. V lost 1 base and J lost 5; bases outside the gene matches: 13. In germline, CDR1 is SGHRS, CDR2 YFSETQ. The CDR3 has 17 residues. CDR3 sequence reads: CASSLSLAGLAGETQYF. The CDR3 DNA follows: TGCGCCAGCAGCTTGAGTTTAGCGGGACTCGCAGGCGAGACCCAGTACTTC.

The V call is TRBV5-4, the J call TRBJ2-1, with 13 bases identical to TRBD2. Germline V lookup: CDR1 SGHNT, CDR2 YYREEE (reference sequence). The CDR3 loop spans 15 amino acids. V was clipped by 4 bases and J by 5 bases; unmatched bases: 3. The CDR3: CASSRTSGRNNEQFF. CDR3 DNA sequence: TGTGCCAGCAGCCGGACTAGCGGGAGAAACAATGAGCAGTTCTTC.

The rearrangement joins TRBV18 to TRBJ1-2, with D uncertain. Germline loops: CDR1 KGHSH, CDR2 LQKENI. Trimming removed 6 bases at V and 3 bases at J, with 20 bases between. This CDR3 is 16 amino acids long. CDR3 in DNA: TGTGCCAGCTCCCTCCAAGGTCACAGATCTGACTATGGCTACACCTTC. It specifies CASSLQGHRSDYGYTF.

The chain has TRBV9 and TRBJ2-3; 8 nucleotides line up with TRBD1. This CDR3 comprises 15 residues. Germline loops: CDR1 SGDLS, CDR2 YYNGEE. Trimming removed 3 bases from V and 0 bases from J; junction bases left unmatched: 3. The CDR3 protein is CASSGTGGSTDTQYF. CDR3 nucleotides: TGTGCCAGCAGCGGCACAGGGGGAAGCACAGATACGCAGTATTTT. The full variable domain, completed using reference TRBV9 and TRBJ2-3, is DSGVTQTPKHLITATGQRVTLRCSPRSGDLSVYWYQQSLDQGLQFLIQYYNGEERAKGNILERFSAQQFPDLHSELNLSSLELGDSALYFCASSGTGGSTDTQYFGPGTRLTVL.

The chain couples TRBV28 to TRBJ2-2; 8 bases are a match to TRBD1. CDR1 and CDR2 from the germline V gene are MDHEN and SYDVKM. Unmatched junction bases numbered 10, after V lost 4 bases and J lost 12 bases. The CDR3 covers 14 residues. The CDR3 DNA reads as TGTGCCAGCAGTTCTACAGGGGGTTTGAGGAAGCTGTTTTTT. Translation: CASSSTGGLRKLFF.